The entry below gives a single TCR beta chain sequence along with its context. At least ten counts were recorded for this clonotype. No cognate antigen has been identified for it. No quality values exist for individual bases; no much larger clone is one base distant. These data belong to a study of blood T cells in healthy people across ages (dated by TCRdb to the mid-2010s). For the study in its entirety: In model experiments, template switching captured about one uniquely barcoded TCR beta cDNA molecule for every two T cells. For two donors (one aged 18 to 29 and one aged 80 or older), the study analyzed two additional independent replicas of 1 million unique cDNA reads from the same blood draw. Four age groups were formed from the donors: young (average 16 years), middle-aged (approximately 40), aged (roughly 58) and long-lived (about 80). To avoid experimental bias, donors of different ages were spread randomly across the sequencing lanes. Age-related changes in TCR beta repertoire diversity were measured in the study by deep sequencing normalized with unique cDNA molecular identifiers.

The germline V gene (reference sequence) sets CDR1 to DFQATT and CDR2 to SNEGSKA. V drops 2 bases and J drops 0 bases, leaving 14 bases in between. Counted from cysteine to phenylalanine, this CDR3 has 15 amino acids. Only the CDR3 DNA stays, 45 bases, in frame from base 1. Receptor amplification or capture employed 5' RACE. The instrument was an Illumina HiSeq 2500. The second PCR ran for about 6 to 12 cycles and used a J-beta primer mix along with a sample-barcoded 5' primer. Each TCR beta cDNA molecule received a unique molecular identifier from a template-switch 5' adaptor carrying 12 random nucleotides. At least 2.5 million CDR3-containing paired-end reads were obtained from each sample. All of the RNA was converted into first-strand cDNA using the Mint cDNA synthesis kit, with a TRBC-specific oligonucleotide serving as the primer. After uracil-DNA glycosylase treatment, a first 18-cycle PCR used universal primers M1SS and BC2_uni_R on all cDNA. The source study handled its data this way. For normalization, 1 million high-quality reads, each with a distinct molecular identifier, were randomly selected from each sample. Instead of being binned into consensus sequences, reads that shared molecular identifiers were thrown out. MiTCR, set to a Q25 quality threshold and the strictest error-elimination algorithm, was used for CDR3 identification, clonotype clustering and error correction. A nonparametric unseen species model with Euler transformation was used to estimate lower-bound total TCR beta diversity. TCRdb reanalyzed the raw reads on its own, using fastp at Q25 for trimming and MiXCR for clone calling, and kept in-frame beta chains. Merged by CDR3 protein, the rows form single entries marked with the most common genes and DNA. These V and J calls derive from TCRdb rather than the authors' analysis. For this sample there are around 1.7 million distinct CDR3 sequences; 28% appear just once. The ten most abundant clones make up roughly 8% of the sample.

Donors were around 37 systemically healthy Caucasian individuals from Russia aged roughly 6 to 90 years. Each donor gave approximately 10 milliliters of peripheral blood, collected into EDTA-treated Vacutainer tubes. Ficoll-Paque density-gradient centrifugation was used to isolate PBMCs, with at least 6.5 million obtained per sample. Total RNA was extracted from PBMCs with Trizol reagent, with at least 6 micrograms obtained per sample. For every donor, an aliquot of PBMCs went through flow cytometry to measure the percentages of naive CD45RAhigh/CD27high T cells. What the research found in general, with its limitations: A strong correlation was found between observed TCR beta diversity and the percentage of naive T cells measured by flow cytometry. The CMV infection status of donors was not known, potentially confounding age-related changes in expanded clonotypes. Conclusive comparison of naive and antigen-experienced compartments was prevented by the profiling of bulk unsorted PBMCs. Total diversity estimates from one million sequenced T cells were considered lower bounds and underestimates. Observed TCR beta diversity per million T cells fell roughly linearly with age, and a significant reduction was already apparent by age around 39. Compared with the aged group, the long-lived group had more naive CD4+ T cells, fewer expanded clones and increased TCR diversity, a pattern suggesting age selection.

In this chain, TRBV20-1 is recombined with TRBJ2-7; the D gene cannot be resolved beyond TRBD1 or TRBD2, each matching 5 bases. Sequenced: blood. The sequence was obtained from a woman in her twenties or thirties in good health. In nucleotides, the sequence is TGCAGTGCTAGAACGGGACGAACCCTCTCCTACGAGCAGTACTTC. It codes for CSARTGRTLSYEQYF.